Detailed here is one T cell receptor (beta chain). Its antigen remains unidentified. Every bit of the isolated RNA underwent reverse transcription, so sequencing read expressed TCRB transcripts. Naive, central memory and regulatory T cell samples produced a mean of about 3.5 million reads. The assay was immunoSEQ multiplex PCR, and TCRdb's table has in-frame clones only and misses some. The profile shows 130,000 to 150,000 clones, roughly a tenth of them singletons. The data are from a study of beta chain features in type 1 diabetes. There are 15 residues in the CDR3. The V gene lost 2 bases and the J gene lost 0 bases, with 11 bases spanning the gap. Germline V gene sequence: CDR1 MNHNY, CDR2 SVGAGI (reference sequence). General study findings and limits: It was not settled here whether HLA type affects TCRB rearrangement.

The rearrangement joins TRBV6-6 to TRBJ2-7; tentative D call: TRBD2 (6 bases). This sequence was found in a man between 18 and 35 years old in good health. Specimen: naive CD4+ T cells from blood. CDR3 in amino acids: CASSYEGGDSYEQYF. CDR3 sequence (DNA): TGTGCCAGCAGTTACGAGGGCGGGGACTCCTACGAGCAGTACTTC.